This T cell receptor (beta chain) was recorded in a study of prognosis after radiotherapy for stage I lung cancer. Template was genomic DNA; TCR beta CDR3 amplified in two multiplex PCR rounds. It was primers specific to each TRBV and TRBJ gene that first-round PCR used. TCRdb processed the multiplex PCR reads anew with MiXCR; each CDR3 protein has one entry. This repertoire shows roughly 30,000 distinct CDR3 sequences, around 30% found once; its top ten account for roughly a quarter. V was pared by 8 bases and J by 0 bases, with 17 bases between. Germline CDR1 MRHNA, CDR2 SNTAGT. The CDR3 loop spans 16 amino acids. Study-level points and caveats: Lower post-radiation Shannon entropy was seen in patients who went on to develop distant metastases.

This clonotype has a count of ten or more. Its target is unknown. The TCR was taken from a donor over 45 with non-small cell lung cancer. This rearrangement joins TRBV6-4 to TRBJ2-1; D remains unclear. Sequenced material: PBMCs, taken before or after stereotactic body radiation therapy (not recorded which). DNA for the CDR3: TGTGCCAGCGGCCCTTGGGAAAGATACTCCTACAATGAGCAGTTCTTC. This encodes CASGPWERYSYNEQFF.